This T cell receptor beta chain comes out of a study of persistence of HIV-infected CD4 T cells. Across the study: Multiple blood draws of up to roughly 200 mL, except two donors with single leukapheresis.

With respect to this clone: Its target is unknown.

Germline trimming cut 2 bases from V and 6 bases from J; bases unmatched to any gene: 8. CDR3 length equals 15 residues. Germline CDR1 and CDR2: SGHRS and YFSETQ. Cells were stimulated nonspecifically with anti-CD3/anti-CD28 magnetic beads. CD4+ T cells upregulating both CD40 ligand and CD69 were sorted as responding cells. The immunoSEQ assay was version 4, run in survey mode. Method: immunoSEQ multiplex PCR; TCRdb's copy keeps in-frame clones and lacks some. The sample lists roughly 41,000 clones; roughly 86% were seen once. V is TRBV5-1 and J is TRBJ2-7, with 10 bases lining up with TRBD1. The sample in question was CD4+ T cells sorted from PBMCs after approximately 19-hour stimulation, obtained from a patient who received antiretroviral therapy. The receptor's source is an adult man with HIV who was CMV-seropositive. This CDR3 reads CASSLPGQGRSEQYF. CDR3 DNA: TGCGCCAGCAGCTTACCGGGACAGGGGCGGTCCGAGCAGTACTTC.